The entry below describes one T cell receptor (beta chain). Its specificity is not known. The data belong to a study of cytomegalovirus exposure and HLA in healthy donors. Study overall: Earlier sequencing of about 179 million T cells yielded 100 million to 140 million unique TCR beta sequences. Drawn from HLA-typed donors, 80 million to 100 million unique TCRs were held in an early data release.

PCR was performed using 60 Vbeta and 13 Jbeta primers. Here immunoSEQ multiplex PCR was the method, and the copy in TCRdb shows in-frame clones only, minus some. Among roughly 120,000 clones listed, under 80% were seen once. Regarding the study as a whole: A later examination showed that TCR association rates differed by HLA locus, with DRB1 most and HLA-C fewest.

V was pared by 0 bases and J by 5 bases, with 10 bases between. Germline CDR1 is SGHVS and CDR2 is FNYEAQ. CDR3 length equals 15 residues. The rearrangement uses TRBV7-6 and TRBJ2-2; D remains ambiguous. Sequences were obtained from PBMCs. This receptor was identified in a woman aged 45-65 years in good health and CMV-seropositive. Here the CDR3 DNA reads TGTGCCAGCAGCTTAGCGGGCCCCCCAACCGGGGAGCTGTTTTTT. This encodes CASSLAGPPTGELFF.